The next 30 T cell receptor beta chains were all read from a single sample in a study of cytomegalovirus exposure and HLA in healthy donors. PCR amplification relied on 60 Vbeta primers (plus 13 Jbeta primers). Profiled with immunoSEQ multiplex PCR; TCRdb holds only in-frame clones, not every one. This table has 150,000 to 200,000 clones, about four fifths appearing once. The sequenced sample was PBMCs. The receptors shown here come from a boy aged 2 to 10 in good health and CMV-seronegative.

The chain joins TRBV7-9 to TRBJ2-7; a weak D match, TRBD2 (5 bases). Germline CDR1 SEHNR, CDR2 FQNEAQ (reference sequence). Between the trimmed V and J ends, which lost 5 bases and 0 bases, there was a span of 14 bases. The CDR3 length is 15 residues. DNA of the CDR3: TGTGCCAGCAGCAAACTGCCCGGGGTCTCCTACGAGCAGTACTTC. Translation gives CASSKLPGVSYEQYF.

The chain combines TRBV7-9 with TRBJ2-1; maybe TRBD2 (5 bases). This CDR3 region has 14 residues. Germline CDR1 is SEHNR and CDR2 is FQNEAQ (reference sequence). The germline V and J ends were trimmed by 4 bases and 6 bases, with 13 bases remaining between them. The CDR3 sequence: CASSSNKGSNEQFF. Written as DNA, the CDR3 is TGTGCCAGCAGCTCAAATAAAGGGAGCAATGAGCAGTTCTTC.

This clone was detected only a few times. This sequence joins TRBV19 and TRBJ1-1; a weak D match, TRBD1 (6 bases). This CDR3 contains 14 residues. The V gene lost 3 bases and the J gene lost 0 bases, with 8 bases spanning the gap. Germline assignment: CDR1 LNHDA and CDR2 SQIVND (reference sequence). CDR3 residues: CASSIYRVNTEAFF. CDR3 DNA: TGTGCCAGTAGTATTTACAGGGTGAACACTGAAGCTTTCTTT.

The chain employs TRBV6-5 and TRBJ1-2, with 8 bases aligning to TRBD1. Germline V lookup: CDR1 MNHEY, CDR2 SVGAGI. The J segment lost 1 base and the V segment lost 5 bases, leaving 3 bases of the junction unmatched. The CDR3 contains 14 residues. The CDR3 DNA is TGTGCCAGCAGTCCCGGACAGGGTAACTATGGCTACACCTTC. Translated, it gives CASSPGQGNYGYTF.

This chain links TRBV7-2 with TRBJ2-1; TRBD2 aligns across 12 bases. Trimming took 5 bases from V and 11 from J; bases not matched to a gene: 16. Germline V gene data show CDR1 as SGHTA and CDR2 as FQGNSA. CDR3 length: 17 residues. This CDR3 is CASSRPGTSGSSGKQFF. In nucleotides, the CDR3 is TGTGCCAGCAGCCGACCTGGGACTAGCGGGTCGAGTGGGAAGCAGTTCTTC.

The V and J genes are TRBV29-1 and TRBJ2-5, with 8 bases that match TRBD2. The CDR3 has 13 amino acids. Germline lookup yields CDR1 SQVTM and CDR2 ANQGSEA. The ends lost 4 bases at V and 2 bases at J; junction bases unmatched: 3. CDR3 amino acids: CSVASGGQETQYF. CDR3 DNA sequence: TGCAGCGTTGCGAGCGGGGGACAAGAGACCCAGTACTTC.

Only a few counts were recorded for this clone. This sequence joins TRBV4-1 and TRBJ1-3; D is perhaps TRBD1 (6 bases). With 0 bases removed from V and 0 bases from J, the gap between germline ends came to 12 bases. The CDR3 contains 17 residues. Germline V gene data show CDR1 as MGHRA and CDR2 as YSYEKL. CDR3 region: CASSQDSRGPSGNTIYF. The DNA of the CDR3 is TGCGCCAGCAGCCAAGATAGCAGGGGACCCTCTGGAAACACCATATATTTT.

The chain recombines TRBV29-1 with TRBJ1-4; a weak D match, TRBD1 (6 bases). CDR3 size: 13 residues. Trimming stripped 4 bases from V and 8 bases from J, with 14 bases between. CDR1 is SQVTM and CDR2 is ANQGSEA in the germline V gene. Here the CDR3 DNA reads TGCAGCGTTGGGCCAGGGGTTGGAGAAAAACTGTTTTTT. It translates to CSVGPGVGEKLFF.

The chain links TRBV6-5 to TRBJ2-7; no clear D. This CDR3 region has 15 residues. The germline V and J ends were trimmed by 3 bases and 0 bases, with 12 bases remaining between them. The germline CDR1 and CDR2 sequences are MNHEY and SVGAGI. Written as DNA, the CDR3 is TGTGCCAGCAGTTATACGCCGGCTAGCTCCTACGAGCAGTACTTC. It specifies CASSYTPASSYEQYF.

This clone has a handful of counts. This chain joins TRBV7-2 and TRBJ1-4; tentative D call: TRBD1 (5 bases). Trimming cost V 6 bases and J 2 bases, with 13 bases left between them. CDR3 size: 15 residues. Germline V lookup: CDR1 SGHTA, CDR2 FQGNSA. This CDR3 reads CASRRRDLTNEKLFF. CDR3 in DNA: TGTGCCAGCAGGAGGAGGGACCTCACTAATGAAAAACTGTTTTTT.

The V and J genes are TRBV9 and TRBJ1-1, with a possible D match to TRBD1 (6 bases). This CDR3 spans 15 amino acids. V was shortened by 1 base and J by 4 bases, with 14 bases between the two germline ends. CDR1 SGDLS and CDR2 YYNGEE come from the germline V gene. Here the CDR3 DNA reads TGTGCCAGCAGCGTAAGGGGGGGCGAGGTCACTGAAGCTTTCTTT. Translating it yields CASSVRGGEVTEAFF. Full variable domain (outside the CDR3, taken from reference TRBV9 and TRBJ1-1): DSGVTQTPKHLITATGQRVTLRCSPRSGDLSVYWYQQSLDQGLQFLIQYYNGEERAKGNILERFSAQQFPDLHSELNLSSLELGDSALYFCASSVRGGEVTEAFFGQGTRLTVV.

This chain connects TRBV9 to TRBJ2-3; 10 bases match TRBD2. Germline CDR1 SGDLS, CDR2 YYNGEE. The CDR3 runs to 15 residues. J gave up 4 bases and V 5 bases, and 7 bases lay outside the gene matches. This CDR3 reads CASSEIAGGPDTQYF. The CDR3, as DNA: TGTGCCAGCAGTGAGATAGCGGGGGGTCCAGATACGCAGTATTTT.

This chain links TRBV30 with TRBJ2-3; maybe TRBD2 (6 bases). This CDR3 contains 12 residues. The germline CDR1 and CDR2 sequences are GTSNPN and SVGIG (reference sequence). CDR3 nucleotides: TGTGCTCGGGGGTTTAGCACAGATACGCAGTATTTT. Translating it yields CARGFSTDTQYF. The full variable domain, in which reference TRBV30 and TRBJ2-3 provide the parts outside the CDR3, is SQTIHQWPATLVQPVGSPLSLECTVEGTSNPNLYWYRQAAGRGLQLLFYSVGIGQISSEVPQNLSASRPQDRQFILSSKKLLLSDSGFYLCARGFSTDTQYFGPGTRLTVL.

CDR3 bases: TGTGCCAGCAGCTGGCTCTTCGGGGGGGACTCCTACGAGCAGTACTTC. Protein sequence: CASSWLFGGDSYEQYF. The chain carries TRBV7-8 and TRBJ2-7; 8 bases fit TRBD2. The CDR3 length is 16 residues. CDR1 and CDR2 (germline): SGHVS, FQNEAQ. The junction had 8 bases not matched to a gene; V was cut back by 4 bases and J by 0 bases.

The chain has TRBV2 and TRBJ1-2; TRBD1 agrees at 7 bases. Germline V CDR1 and CDR2: SNHLY, FYNNEI. The CDR3 loop spans 16 amino acids. V trimming: 4 bases; J trimming: 4 bases; junction bases outside the gene matches: 12. The CDR3 region is CASSADRSGPLYGYTF. In DNA, the CDR3 is TGTGCCAGCAGTGCGGACAGGTCCGGTCCTCTCTATGGCTACACCTTC.

The rearrangement uses TRBV4-1 and TRBJ1-4, with D possibly TRBD1 on 5 matching bases. The CDR3 length is 14 residues. V lost 1 base, J lost 7 bases, and 10 bases lay in between. CDR1 is MGHRA and CDR2 is YSYEKL in the germline V gene. CDR3 coding DNA: TGCGCCAGCAGCCAAGTAGGGGTTGGTGAAAAACTGTTTTTT. This gives the protein CASSQVGVGEKLFF.

This clone was counted once. The gene calls are TRBV7-9 and TRBJ2-3, with 9 bases matching TRBD2. CDR3 size: 16 residues. Germline assignment: CDR1 SEHNR and CDR2 FQNEAQ (reference sequence). The ends lost 0 bases at V and 9 bases at J; junction bases unmatched: 10. CDR3 protein: CASSLALLSGGPTQYF. DNA of the CDR3: TGTGCCAGCAGCTTAGCGCTCCTTAGCGGGGGACCAACGCAGTATTTT.

The count of this clone is one. The gene calls are TRBV2 and TRBJ1-2, with D unclear. The V gene lost 4 bases and the J gene lost 3 bases, with 15 bases spanning the gap. CDR1 SNHLY and CDR2 FYNNEI come from the germline V gene. The CDR3 sequence is 15 residues long. The CDR3 protein is CASSASANPHYGYTF. In nucleotides, the CDR3 is TGTGCCAGCAGTGCGAGCGCGAACCCTCACTATGGCTACACCTTC.

This clone has only a few counts. The V call is TRBV27, the J call TRBJ2-5; D is perhaps TRBD2 (5 bases). With 2 bases removed from V and 5 bases from J, the gap between germline ends came to 12 bases. Germline lookup yields CDR1 MNHEY and CDR2 SMNVEV (reference sequence). The CDR3 is 14 amino acids. The CDR3 is CASSLRRVGETQYF. CDR3 nucleotide sequence: TGTGCCAGCAGTTTACGGCGGGTTGGGGAGACCCAGTACTTC.

The chain joins TRBV6-1 to TRBJ1-2, with 8 bases matching TRBD1. Germline CDR1 reads MNHNS; CDR2 reads SASEGT. The CDR3 runs 16 residues. V dropped 4 bases and J dropped 0; count of bases not matched to a gene: 7. The CDR3 is CASSAYTGGPNYGYTF. The DNA for the CDR3 is TGTGCCAGCAGTGCCTATACAGGGGGTCCTAACTATGGCTACACCTTC.

This rearrangement joins TRBV12-5 to TRBJ2-5; D may be TRBD1 (6 bases). Germline V CDR1 and CDR2: LGHNT, FRNRAP. Trimming stripped 1 base from V and 4 bases from J, with 19 bases between. The CDR3 spans 17 residues. CDR3: CASGLDKGGPPRETQYF. CDR3 sequence (DNA): TGTGCTAGTGGTTTGGATAAAGGGGGTCCCCCAAGAGAGACCCAGTACTTC.

This clone appeared a few times. The chain joins TRBV13 to TRBJ1-2; no reliable D call. V was cut by 5 bases and J by 4 bases, with 17 bases left in between. The CDR3 contains 15 residues. Germline-derived CDR1 and CDR2 are PRHDT and FYEKMQ (reference sequence). The CDR3 bases are TGTGCCAGCAGCCCCCGGGGAGCCTTTAGCTATGGCTACACCTTC. This sequence encodes CASSPRGAFSYGYTF.

This sequence joins TRBV4-1 and TRBJ2-3, with TRBD2 matching over 8 bases. The CDR3 runs 13 residues. Germline V lookup: CDR1 MGHRA, CDR2 YSYEKL. V shed 1 base and J 6 bases; nucleotides not matched to a gene: 0. This chain's CDR3 is CASSQVAGDTQYF. CDR3 coding DNA: TGCGCCAGCAGCCAAGTAGCGGGGGATACGCAGTATTTT.

The chain has TRBV6-1 and TRBJ1-1; no reliable D call. Germline V gives CDR1 MNHNS, CDR2 SASEGT. V gave up 5 bases and J gave up 1 base, with 5 bases separating them. CDR3 length: 12 residues. The CDR3 reads CASSSGNTEAFF. The CDR3 DNA reads as TGTGCCAGCAGTTCCGGGAACACTGAAGCTTTCTTT.

The chain carries TRBV6-1 and TRBJ1-2; 7 bases align to TRBD1. The V gene end was trimmed by 1 base and the J gene end by 6 bases; junction bases not matched to a gene: 8. Germline V gene data show CDR1 as MNHNS and CDR2 as SASEGT. The CDR3 is made up of 15 amino acids. The CDR3 nucleotides read TGTGCCAGCAGTGAAGATTTGTCGACAGGGCATGGCTACACCTTC. Translation: CASSEDLSTGHGYTF.

The CDR3 DNA sequence: TGCGCCAGCAGCCCACTGGGGGGGGGCAATGAGCAGTTCTTC. This gives the protein CASSPLGGGNEQFF. The J gene is TRBJ2-1, the V gene TRBV4-1; TRBD2 aligns across 7 bases. The CDR3 consists of 14 residues. Trimming cost V 4 bases and J 6 bases; bases outside gene matches: 6. The germline gives CDR1 MGHRA, CDR2 YSYEKL.

V usage is TRBV6-6 and J usage is TRBJ2-3; the match to TRBD2 covers 7 bases. Trimming removed 6 bases from V and 7 bases from J; junction bases left unmatched: 10. The CDR3 has 14 amino acids. CDR1 and CDR2 from the germline V gene are MNHNY and SVGAGI (reference sequence). The CDR3: CASRDGLVTNTQYF. The CDR3 DNA is TGTGCCAGCAGAGATGGACTAGTAACGAATACGCAGTATTTT.

The chain couples TRBV20-1 to TRBJ2-3; TRBD1 matches at 7 bases. CDR1 and CDR2 (germline): DFQATT, SNEGSKA (reference sequence). CDR3 length equals 11 residues. DNA for the CDR3: TGCTTACCCAAACAGGGGGATACGCAGTATTTT. Its translation: CLPKQGDTQYF.

The V gene is TRBV2, the J gene TRBJ1-2, with a possible D match to TRBD1 (6 bases). Trimming pared 5 bases from V and 2 bases from J, leaving 6 bases between. The CDR3 sequence is 12 residues long. Germline loops: CDR1 SNHLY, CDR2 FYNNEI. CDR3 DNA sequence: TGTGCCAGCAGTACAGGGAACTATGGCTACACCTTC. Its translation is CASSTGNYGYTF.

Notes on this clone: Compared with germline, one end of the junction differs, possibly owing to a read error. The chain carries TRBV18 and TRBJ2-7; tentative D call: TRBD1 (5 bases). The CDR3 is 14 amino acids. The germline gives CDR1 KGHSH, CDR2 LQKENI. CDR3 region: CASSPRSRVYEQYF. CDR3 coding DNA: TGTGCCAGCTCGCCACGGAGCAGGGTGTACGAGCAGTACTTC.